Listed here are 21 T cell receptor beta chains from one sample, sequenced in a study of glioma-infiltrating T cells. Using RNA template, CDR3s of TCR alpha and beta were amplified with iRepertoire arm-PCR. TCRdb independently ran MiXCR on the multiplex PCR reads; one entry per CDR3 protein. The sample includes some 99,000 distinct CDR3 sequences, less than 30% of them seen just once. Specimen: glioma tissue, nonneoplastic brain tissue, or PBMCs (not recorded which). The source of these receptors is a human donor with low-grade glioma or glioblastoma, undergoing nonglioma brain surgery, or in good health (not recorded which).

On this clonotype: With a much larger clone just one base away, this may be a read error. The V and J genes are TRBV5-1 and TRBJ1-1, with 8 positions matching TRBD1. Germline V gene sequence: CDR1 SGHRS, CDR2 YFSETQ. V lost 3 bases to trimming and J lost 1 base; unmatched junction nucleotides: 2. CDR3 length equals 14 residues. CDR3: CASSCTGGNTEAFF. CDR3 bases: TGCGCCAGCAGCTGTACAGGGGGGAACACTGAAGCTTTCTTT.

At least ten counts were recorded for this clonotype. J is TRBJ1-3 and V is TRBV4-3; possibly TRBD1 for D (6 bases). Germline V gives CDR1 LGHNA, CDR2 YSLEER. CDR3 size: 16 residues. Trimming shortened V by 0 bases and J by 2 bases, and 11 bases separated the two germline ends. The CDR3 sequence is CASSQDRGTTGNTIYF. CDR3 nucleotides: TGCGCCAGCAGCCAAGACAGGGGCACAACTGGAAACACCATATATTTT.

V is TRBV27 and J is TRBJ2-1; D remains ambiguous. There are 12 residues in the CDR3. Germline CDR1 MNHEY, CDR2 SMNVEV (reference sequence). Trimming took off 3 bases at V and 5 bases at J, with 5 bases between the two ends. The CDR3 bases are TGTGCCAGCAGTTTCAGAAACAATGAGCAGTTCTTC. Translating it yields CASSFRNNEQFF.

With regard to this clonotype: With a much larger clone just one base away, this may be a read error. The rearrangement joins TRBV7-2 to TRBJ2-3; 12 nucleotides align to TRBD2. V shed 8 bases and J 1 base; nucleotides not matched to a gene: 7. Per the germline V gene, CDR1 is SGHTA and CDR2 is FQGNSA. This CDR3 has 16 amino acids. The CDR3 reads CASGSRLAGGTDTQYF. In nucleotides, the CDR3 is TGTGCCAGCGGCTCCCGACTAGCGGGAGGCACAGATACGCAGTATTTT.

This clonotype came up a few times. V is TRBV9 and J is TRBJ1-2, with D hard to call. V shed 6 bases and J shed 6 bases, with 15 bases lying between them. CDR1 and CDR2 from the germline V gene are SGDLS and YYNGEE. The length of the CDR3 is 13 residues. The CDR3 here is CASTLSAQHGYTF. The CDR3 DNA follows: TGTGCCAGCACCCTCTCCGCCCAGCATGGCTACACCTTC.

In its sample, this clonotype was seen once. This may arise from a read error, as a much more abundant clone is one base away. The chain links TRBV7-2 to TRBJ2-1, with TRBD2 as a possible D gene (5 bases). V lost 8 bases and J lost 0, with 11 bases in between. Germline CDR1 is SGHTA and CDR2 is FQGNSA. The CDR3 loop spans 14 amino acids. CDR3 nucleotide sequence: TGTGCCAGCCCTGACGGGATCTCCTACAATGAGCAGTTCTTC. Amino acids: CASPDGISYNEQFF.

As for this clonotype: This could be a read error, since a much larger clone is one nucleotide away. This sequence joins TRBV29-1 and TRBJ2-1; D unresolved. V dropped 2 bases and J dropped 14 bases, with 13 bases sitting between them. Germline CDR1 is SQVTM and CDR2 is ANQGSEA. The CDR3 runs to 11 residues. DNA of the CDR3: TGCAGCGTTGAACGACAATCTCGGGAGTTCTTC. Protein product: CSVERQSREFF.

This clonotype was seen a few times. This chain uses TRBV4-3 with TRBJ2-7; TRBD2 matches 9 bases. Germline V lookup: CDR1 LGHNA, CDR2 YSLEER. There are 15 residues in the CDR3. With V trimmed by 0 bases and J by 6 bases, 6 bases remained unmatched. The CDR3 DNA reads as TGCGCCAGCAGCCAAGAAAGACTAGCGGCGGGCGAGCAGTACTTC. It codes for CASSQERLAAGEQYF.

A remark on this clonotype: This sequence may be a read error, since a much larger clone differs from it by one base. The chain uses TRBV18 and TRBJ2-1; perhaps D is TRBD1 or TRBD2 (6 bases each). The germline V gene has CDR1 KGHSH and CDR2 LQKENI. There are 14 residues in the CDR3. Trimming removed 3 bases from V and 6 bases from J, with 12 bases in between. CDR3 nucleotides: TGTGCCAGCTCACCGCGGGACAACTGCAATGAGCAGTTCTTC. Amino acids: CASSPRDNCNEQFF.

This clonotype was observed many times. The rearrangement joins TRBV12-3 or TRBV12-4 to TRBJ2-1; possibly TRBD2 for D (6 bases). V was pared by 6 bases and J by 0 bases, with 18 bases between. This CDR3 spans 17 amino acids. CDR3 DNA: TGTGCCAGCAGGCAAACCGGGACTCGGAGCTCCTACAATGAGCAGTTCTTC. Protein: CASRQTGTRSSYNEQFF.

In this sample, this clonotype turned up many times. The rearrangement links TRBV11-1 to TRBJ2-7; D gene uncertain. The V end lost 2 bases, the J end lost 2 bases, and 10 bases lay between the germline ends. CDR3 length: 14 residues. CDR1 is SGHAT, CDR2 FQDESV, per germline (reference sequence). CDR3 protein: CASSLLDITYEQYF. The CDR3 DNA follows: TGTGCCAGCAGCTTATTAGACATAACCTACGAGCAGTACTTC.

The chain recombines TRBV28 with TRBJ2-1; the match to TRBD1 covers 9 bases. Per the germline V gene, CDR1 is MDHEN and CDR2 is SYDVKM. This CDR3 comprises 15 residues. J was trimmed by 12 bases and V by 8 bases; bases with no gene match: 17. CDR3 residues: CASRDRDRALRTQFF. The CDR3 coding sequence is TGTGCCAGCCGGGACCGGGACAGGGCCCTTCGGACGCAGTTCTTC.

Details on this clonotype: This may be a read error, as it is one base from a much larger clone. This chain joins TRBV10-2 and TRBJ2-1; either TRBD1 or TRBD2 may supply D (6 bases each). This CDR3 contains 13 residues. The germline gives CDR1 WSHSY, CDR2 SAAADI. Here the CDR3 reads CVVGGPYYNEQFF. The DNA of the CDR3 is TGCGTCGTGGGGGGCCCCTACTACAATGAGCAGTTCTTC.

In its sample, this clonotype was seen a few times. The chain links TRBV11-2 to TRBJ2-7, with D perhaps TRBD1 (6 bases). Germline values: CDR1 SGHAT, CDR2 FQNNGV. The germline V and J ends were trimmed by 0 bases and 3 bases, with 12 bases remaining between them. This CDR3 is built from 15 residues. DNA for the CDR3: TGTGCCAGCAGCTTAGACCCGACAGGTATCTACGAGCAGTACTTC. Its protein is CASSLDPTGIYEQYF.

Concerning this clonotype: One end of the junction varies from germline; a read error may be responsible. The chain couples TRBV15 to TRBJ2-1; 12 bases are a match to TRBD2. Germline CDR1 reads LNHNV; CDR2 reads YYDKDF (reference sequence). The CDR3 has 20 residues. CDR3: CATGRLPGTSGPSPYNEQFF. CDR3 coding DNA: TGTGCCACCGGCAGACTCCCCGGGACTAGCGGGCCGAGCCCCTACAATGAGCAGTTCTTC.

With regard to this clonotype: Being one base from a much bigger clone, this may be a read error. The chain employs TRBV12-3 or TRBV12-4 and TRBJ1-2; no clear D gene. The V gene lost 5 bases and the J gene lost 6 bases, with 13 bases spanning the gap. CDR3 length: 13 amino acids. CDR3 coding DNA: TGTGCCAGCAGTCGGACTGCACCTAATGGCTACACCTTC. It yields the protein CASSRTAPNGYTF.

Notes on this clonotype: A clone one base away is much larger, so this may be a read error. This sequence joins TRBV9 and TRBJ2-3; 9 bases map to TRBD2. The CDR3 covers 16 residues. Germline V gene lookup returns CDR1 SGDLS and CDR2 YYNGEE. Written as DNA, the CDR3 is TGTGTCAGCAGCCCGCGACTAGCGGAGGTCACAGATACGCAGTATTTT. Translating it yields CVSSPRLAEVTDTQYF.

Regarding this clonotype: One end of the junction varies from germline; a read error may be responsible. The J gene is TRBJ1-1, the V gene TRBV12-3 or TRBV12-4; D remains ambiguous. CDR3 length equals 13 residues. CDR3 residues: CASCFGENTEAFF. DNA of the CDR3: TGTGCCAGCTGTTTTGGGGAGAACACTGAAGCTTTCTTT.

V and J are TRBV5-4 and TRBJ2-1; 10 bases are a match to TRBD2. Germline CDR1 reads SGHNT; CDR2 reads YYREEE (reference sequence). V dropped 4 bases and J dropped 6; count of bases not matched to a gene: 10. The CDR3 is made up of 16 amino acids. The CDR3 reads CASSPSRSGRANEQFF. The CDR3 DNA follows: TGTGCCAGCAGCCCTTCGCGGAGCGGGAGGGCCAATGAGCAGTTCTTC.

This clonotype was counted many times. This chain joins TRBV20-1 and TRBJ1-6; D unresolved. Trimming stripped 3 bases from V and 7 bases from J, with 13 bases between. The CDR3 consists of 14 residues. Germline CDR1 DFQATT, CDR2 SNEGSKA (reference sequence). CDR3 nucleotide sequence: TGCAGTGCTAGGCCCAGGTCGCCAAATTCACCCCTCCACTTT. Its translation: CSARPRSPNSPLHF.

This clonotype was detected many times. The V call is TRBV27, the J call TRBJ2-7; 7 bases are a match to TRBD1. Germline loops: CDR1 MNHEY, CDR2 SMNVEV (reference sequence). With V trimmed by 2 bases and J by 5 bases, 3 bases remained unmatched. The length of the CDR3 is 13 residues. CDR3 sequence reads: CASSLTGDNEQYF. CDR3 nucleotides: TGTGCCAGCAGTTTAACAGGGGACAACGAGCAGTACTTC.